This TCR beta chain derives from a study of blood T cell repertoires in COVID-19. The overall study: Sample material is recorded as cDNA or gDNA derived from T cells, B-cell-depleted T cells, or PBMCs.

Categorization into cohorts depended on clinical history that participants reported. In the authors' methods: By means of reference gene primer amplification, nucleated cell counts were estimated. Here immunoSEQ multiplex PCR was the method, and the copy in TCRdb shows in-frame clones only, minus some. The D gene and trimming were derived from the DNA, and the V and J assignments and clone size from that table. The sample lists 140,000 to 150,000 clones, around 73% occurring once. Per the germline V gene, CDR1 is LNHDA and CDR2 is SQIVND (reference sequence). The ends lost 7 bases at V and 6 bases at J; junction bases unmatched: 10. The CDR3 totals 15 residues.

This TCR was recovered from a woman in her 50s who had recovered from COVID-19. The sample comprised PBMCs or T cells enriched from blood (not recorded which). This sequence joins TRBV19 and TRBJ1-5; 9 nucleotides match TRBD1. In DNA form, the CDR3 reads TGTGCCAGTACCTCGGGACAGGGAATGACTCAGCCCCAGCATTTT. Protein: CASTSGQGMTQPQHF.